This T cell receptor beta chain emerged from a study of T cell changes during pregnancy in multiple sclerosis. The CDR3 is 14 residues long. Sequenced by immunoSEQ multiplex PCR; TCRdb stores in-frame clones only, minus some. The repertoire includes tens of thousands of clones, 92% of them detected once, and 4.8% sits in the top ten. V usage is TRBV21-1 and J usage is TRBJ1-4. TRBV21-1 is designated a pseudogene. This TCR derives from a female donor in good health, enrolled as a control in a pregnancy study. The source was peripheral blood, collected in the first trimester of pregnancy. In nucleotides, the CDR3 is TGTGCCGTCTCGGTGAGGGGACTTATCGAAAAACTGTTTTTT. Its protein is CAVSVRGLIEKLFF.